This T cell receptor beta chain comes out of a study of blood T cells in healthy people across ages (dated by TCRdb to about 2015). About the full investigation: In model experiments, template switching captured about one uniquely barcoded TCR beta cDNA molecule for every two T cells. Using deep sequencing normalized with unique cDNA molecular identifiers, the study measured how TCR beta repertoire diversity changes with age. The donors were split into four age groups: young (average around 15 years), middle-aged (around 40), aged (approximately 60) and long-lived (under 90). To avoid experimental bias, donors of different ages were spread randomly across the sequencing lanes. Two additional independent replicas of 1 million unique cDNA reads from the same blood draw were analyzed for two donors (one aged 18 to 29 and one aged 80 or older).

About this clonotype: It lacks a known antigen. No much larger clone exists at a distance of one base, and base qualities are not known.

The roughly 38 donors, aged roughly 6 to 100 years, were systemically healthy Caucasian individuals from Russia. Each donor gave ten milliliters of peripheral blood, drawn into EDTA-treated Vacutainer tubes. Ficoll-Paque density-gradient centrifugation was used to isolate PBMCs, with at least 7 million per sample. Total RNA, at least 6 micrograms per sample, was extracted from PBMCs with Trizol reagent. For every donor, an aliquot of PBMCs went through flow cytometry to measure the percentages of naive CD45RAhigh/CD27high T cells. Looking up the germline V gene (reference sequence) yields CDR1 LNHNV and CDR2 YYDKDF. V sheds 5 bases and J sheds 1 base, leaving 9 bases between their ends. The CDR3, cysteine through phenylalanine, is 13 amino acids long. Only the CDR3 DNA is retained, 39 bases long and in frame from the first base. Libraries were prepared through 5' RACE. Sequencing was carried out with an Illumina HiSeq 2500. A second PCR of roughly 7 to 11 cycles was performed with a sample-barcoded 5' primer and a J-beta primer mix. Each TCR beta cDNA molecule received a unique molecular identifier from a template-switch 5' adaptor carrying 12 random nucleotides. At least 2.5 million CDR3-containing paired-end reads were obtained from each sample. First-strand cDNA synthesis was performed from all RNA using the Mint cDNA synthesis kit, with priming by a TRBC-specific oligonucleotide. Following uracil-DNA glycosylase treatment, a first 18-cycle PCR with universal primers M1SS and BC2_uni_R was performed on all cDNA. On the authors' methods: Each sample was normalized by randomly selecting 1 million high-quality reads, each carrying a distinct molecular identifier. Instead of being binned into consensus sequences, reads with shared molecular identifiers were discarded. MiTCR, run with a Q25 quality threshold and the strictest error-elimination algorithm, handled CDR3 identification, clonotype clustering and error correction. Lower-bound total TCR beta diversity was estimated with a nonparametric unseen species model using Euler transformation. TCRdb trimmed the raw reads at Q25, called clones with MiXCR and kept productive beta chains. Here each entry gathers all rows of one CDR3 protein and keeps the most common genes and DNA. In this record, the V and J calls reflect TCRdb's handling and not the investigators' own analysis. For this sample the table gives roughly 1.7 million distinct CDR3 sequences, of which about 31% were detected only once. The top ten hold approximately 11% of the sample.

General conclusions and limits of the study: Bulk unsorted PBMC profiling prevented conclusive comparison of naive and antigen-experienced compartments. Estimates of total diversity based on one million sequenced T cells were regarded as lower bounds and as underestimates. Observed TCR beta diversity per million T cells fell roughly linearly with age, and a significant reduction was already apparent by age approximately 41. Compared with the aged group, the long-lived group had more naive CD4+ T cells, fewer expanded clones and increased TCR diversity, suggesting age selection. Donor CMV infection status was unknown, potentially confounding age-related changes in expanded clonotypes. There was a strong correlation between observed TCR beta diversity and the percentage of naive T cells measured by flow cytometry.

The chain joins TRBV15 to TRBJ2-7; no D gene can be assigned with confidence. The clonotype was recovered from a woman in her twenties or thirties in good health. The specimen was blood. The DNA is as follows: TGTGCCACCAGCCTGGCCGGGTCCTACGAGCAGTACTTC. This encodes CATSLAGSYEQYF.